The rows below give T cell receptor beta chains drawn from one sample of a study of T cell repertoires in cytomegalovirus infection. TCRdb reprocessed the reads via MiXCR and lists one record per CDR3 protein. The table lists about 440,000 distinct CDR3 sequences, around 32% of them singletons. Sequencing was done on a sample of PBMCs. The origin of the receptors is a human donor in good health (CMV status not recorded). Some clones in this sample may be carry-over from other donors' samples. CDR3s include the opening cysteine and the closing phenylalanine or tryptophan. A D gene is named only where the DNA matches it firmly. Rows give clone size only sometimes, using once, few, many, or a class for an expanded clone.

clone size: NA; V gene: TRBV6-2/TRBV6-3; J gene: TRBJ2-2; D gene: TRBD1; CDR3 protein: CASRRTGLTGELFF; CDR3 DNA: TGTGCCAGCAGGCGGACAGGGCTGACCGGGGAGCTGTTTTTT
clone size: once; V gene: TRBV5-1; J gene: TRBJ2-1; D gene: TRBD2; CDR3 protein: CASSPLTGEGEQFF; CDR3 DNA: TGCGCCAGCAGCCCCCTGACGGGGGAGGGGGAGCAGTTCTTC
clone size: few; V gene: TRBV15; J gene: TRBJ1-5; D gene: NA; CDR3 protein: CATSTGSKKSNQPQHF; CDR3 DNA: TGTGCCACCAGCACCGGGTCTAAAAAGAGCAATCAGCCCCAGCATTTT
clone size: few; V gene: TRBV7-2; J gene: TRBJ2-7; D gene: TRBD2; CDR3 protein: CASSSSSGAPYEQYF; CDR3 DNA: TGTGCCAGCAGCTCGTCTAGCGGGGCCCCCTACGAGCAGTACTTC
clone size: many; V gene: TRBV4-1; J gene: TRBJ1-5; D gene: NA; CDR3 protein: CASSFIPGQSNQPQHF; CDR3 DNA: TGCGCCAGCAGCTTCATTCCCGGACAGAGTAATCAGCCCCAGCATTTT
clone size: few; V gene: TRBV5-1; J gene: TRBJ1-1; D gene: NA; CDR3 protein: CASSWSGLNTEAFF; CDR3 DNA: TGCGCCAGCAGCTGGTCAGGATTGAACACTGAAGCTTTCTTT
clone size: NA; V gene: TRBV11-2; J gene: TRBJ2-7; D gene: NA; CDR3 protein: CASSWLQVKYEQYF; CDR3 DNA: TGTGCCAGCAGCTGGCTACAGGTAAAATACGAGCAGTACTTC
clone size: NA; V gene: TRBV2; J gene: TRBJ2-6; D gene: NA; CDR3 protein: CASSEALPLFGANVLTF; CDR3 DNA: TGTGCCAGCAGTGAAGCGCTTCCCCTCTTTGGGGCCAACGTCCTGACTTTC
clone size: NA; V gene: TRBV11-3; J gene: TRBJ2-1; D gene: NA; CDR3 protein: CASSLGVKQFF; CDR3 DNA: TGTGCCAGCAGCTTAGGGGTGAAGCAGTTCTTC
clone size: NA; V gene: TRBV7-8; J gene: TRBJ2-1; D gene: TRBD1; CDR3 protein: CARSSRGQGNSYNEQFF; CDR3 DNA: TGTGCCAGAAGCTCCCGTGGACAGGGTAATTCCTACAATGAGCAGTTCTTC